The present T cell receptor beta chain was sequenced within a study of PD-L1 blockade in urothelial cancer (dated by TCRdb to the late 2010s). For the wider study: Therapy was started around 2014 for all patients, and atezolizumab 1,200 mg was administered intravenously every 3 weeks. Pretreatment blood TCR-seq was available for twenty-nine patients, at least one posttreatment blood collection was obtained for some 25 patients, and tumor TCR-seq was available for some 25 patients. About 90% of the 29 patients were identified as males with urothelial cancer of bladder origin, and a prior smoking history was reported by 18 of 29 patients. Somatic, immune and clinical correlates of response to PD-L1 blockade with atezolizumab in urothelial cancer were the focus of an exploratory multi-omic analysis. An ECOG performance status of 0 or 1 was recorded for the patients, and 0 to 3 prior chemotherapy regimens had been received by the patients. Blood samples were analyzed at 3 weeks after treatment start (second dose) and at 6 weeks after treatment start. Whole exome sequencing and RNA sequencing of pretreatment tumors were performed alongside TCR sequencing in the same patients. Durable clinical benefit was achieved by nine patients and was not achieved by 20 patients. Blood samples gave a median of approximately 150,000 T cells and approximately 85,000 unique TCRs, with a median clonality of roughly 0.081. Durable clinical benefit was defined as progression-free survival longer than 6 months, and TCR features were also tested against progression-free and overall survival. TCR sequencing covered pretreatment tumor samples and matched, serially collected peripheral blood taken before and after atezolizumab treatment. General findings and caveats noted by the study authors: Greater expansion of tumor-associated TCR clones in peripheral blood 3 weeks after the start of treatment was observed in patients with durable benefit (n of about 21, p = 0.022). Improved progression-free and overall survival was found to be associated with pretreatment peripheral blood TCR clonality below the median. Small sample size (n ≈ 29) and many exploratory analyses mean the results are intended to be hypothesis-generating.

A total of 29 patients with locally advanced or metastatic urothelial carcinoma, treated at Memorial Sloan Kettering on a trial protocol, made up the cohort. Peripheral blood mononuclear cells were collected from each patient pretreatment and during treatment, giving between 1 and 8 total time points per patient. The Qiagen DNeasy Blood extraction kit was used to purify genomic DNA from total PBMCs and tumor samples. PBMCs were collected pretreatment and during treatment, and were isolated and stored as previously described. Synthetic TCR analog templates were spiked into each PCR so that absolute template abundance could be estimated from read counts. TCRbeta CDR3 regions were amplified from genomic DNA with bias-controlled V and J gene primers using the immunoSEQ assay. Rearranged TCRbeta segments were sequenced at approximately 20X coverage. The authors' pipeline ran thus. Clustering was used to correct sequencing errors, and CDR3s were annotated against IMGT to assign V, D and J genes. Only productive TCRbeta rearrangements were used in downstream analyses, excluding out-of-frame or stop-codon sequences. Clonality was calculated as one minus the Shannon entropy normalized by the log of the number of unique productive sequences. Clones differing between time points or between blood and tumor were identified using Fisher's exact test with Benjamini-Hochberg correction, with an adjusted p below 0.01 applied as the threshold. This immuneACCESS table, as held by TCRdb, lists in-frame sequences with V and J called but not all clones. Of the missing ones, under half trace to an unresolved V gene in checked studies; the others have no known cause. The V and J calls and clone size are taken from that table; D and trimming were inferred from the DNA. The sample table holds around 53,000 clones, of which 75% to 90% were seen once. Clones ranked in the top ten supply 5% to 6% of the sample.

A remark on this clone: Its binding antigen is unknown. Within one base of it there is no much larger clone, and no base qualities were kept.

V is pared back by 4 bases and J by 6 bases, with 16 bases lying between the germline termini. CDR1 and CDR2, per the germline V gene, are SQVTM and ANQGSEA. The CDR3, cysteine through phenylalanine, is 14 amino acids long. The entry retains the CDR3 DNA only, 42 bases that are in frame from base 1. The sequence is built from TRBV29-1 and TRBJ2-1; tentative D gene TRBD1, with 5 bases matching. The sample was PBMCs, taken around atezolizumab (anti-PD-L1) treatment. The TCR sequence derives from a man aged 35 to 55 with urothelial cancer. This receptor carries the CDR3 CSVGVRATGNEQFF. The nucleotides read TGCAGCGTTGGAGTTCGGGCTACAGGCAATGAGCAGTTCTTC.